This is a list of T cell receptor beta chains from one sample in a study of shared clonotypes between healthy human individuals. Assay: immunoSEQ multiplex PCR; the TCRdb copy retains only in-frame clones and omits some. This repertoire shows about 2.2 million clones, 85% to 95% found once; its top ten account for around 1.7%. Input material: naive CD8+ T cells from PBMCs. These receptors originate from a young man in good health. Some clones in this sample may be carry-over from other donors' samples. The CDR3 runs from the conserved cysteine through the conserved F or W. The D gene is left open where the match is weak. Clone size, where shown, is once, few, many, or a class for clones that have expanded.

D gene: NA; V gene: TRBV27; clone size: NA; J gene: TRBJ2-2; CDR3 protein: CASSFLFGANTGELFF; CDR3 DNA: TGTGCCAGCAGTTTTTTATTCGGAGCGAACACCGGGGAGCTGTTTTTT
D gene: TRBD2; V gene: TRBV4-3; clone size: NA; J gene: TRBJ2-1; CDR3 protein: CASSLLGPGGNEQFF; CDR3 DNA: TGCGCCAGCAGCCTTCTCGGGCCGGGGGGGAATGAGCAGTTCTTC
D gene: NA; V gene: TRBV7-7; clone size: NA; J gene: TRBJ2-7; CDR3 protein: CASSLSGSYEQYF; CDR3 DNA: TGTGCCAGCAGCTTATCGGGGTCCTACGAGCAGTACTTC
D gene: TRBD2; V gene: TRBV13; clone size: NA; J gene: TRBJ2-1; CDR3 protein: CASSLAGLGNDEQFF; CDR3 DNA: TGTGCCAGCAGCTTAGCCGGACTAGGAAACGATGAGCAGTTCTTC
D gene: NA; V gene: TRBV4-2; clone size: NA; J gene: TRBJ1-2; CDR3 protein: CASSLGRNYGYTF; CDR3 DNA: TGTGCCAGCAGCCTTGGGAGGAACTATGGCTACACCTTC
D gene: NA; V gene: TRBV29-1; clone size: NA; J gene: TRBJ2-3; CDR3 protein: CSVDITSTDTQYF; CDR3 DNA: TGCAGCGTTGATATAACTAGCACAGATACGCAGTATTTT
D gene: TRBD2; V gene: TRBV9; clone size: NA; J gene: TRBJ2-7; CDR3 protein: CASSASSGRGSEQYF; CDR3 DNA: TGTGCCAGCAGCGCCTCTAGCGGGAGAGGCTCCGAGCAGTACTTC
D gene: TRBD2; V gene: TRBV28; clone size: once; J gene: TRBJ2-7; CDR3 protein: CASSTGLAGVVGGGYEQYF; CDR3 DNA: TGTGCCAGCAGCACGGGACTAGCGGGAGTCGTAGGGGGGGGCTACGAGCAGTACTTC
D gene: TRBD1; V gene: TRBV29-1; clone size: NA; J gene: TRBJ1-2; CDR3 protein: CSVGVLREGAYGYTF; CDR3 DNA: TGCAGCGTTGGGGTTTTGAGGGAGGGGGCCTATGGCTACACCTTC
D gene: NA; V gene: TRBV9; clone size: NA; J gene: TRBJ2-1; CDR3 protein: CASSLNPRGAEGNEQFF; CDR3 DNA: TGTGCCAGCAGCCTCAACCCCAGGGGGGCAGAAGGAAATGAGCAGTTCTTC
D gene: TRBD2; V gene: TRBV7-6; clone size: NA; J gene: TRBJ2-7; CDR3 protein: CASSLAGGMAAETYEQYF; CDR3 DNA: TGTGCCAGCAGCTTAGCGGGGGGGATGGCAGCGGAGACCTACGAGCAGTACTTC
D gene: NA; V gene: TRBV28; clone size: NA; J gene: TRBJ1-1; CDR3 protein: CASSGGSELSNTEAFF; CDR3 DNA: TGTGCCAGCTCGGGGGGATCAGAGCTATCGAACACTGAAGCTTTCTTT
D gene: TRBD1; V gene: TRBV6-5; clone size: NA; J gene: TRBJ1-2; CDR3 protein: CASRLDRVGGYTF; CDR3 DNA: TGTGCCAGCAGACTAGACAGGGTCGGCGGCTACACCTTC
D gene: NA; V gene: TRBV7-9; clone size: NA; J gene: TRBJ2-7; CDR3 protein: CASSLGDSSYEQYF; CDR3 DNA: TGTGCCAGCAGCTTAGGGGACTCCTCCTACGAGCAGTACTTC
D gene: NA; V gene: TRBV28; clone size: NA; J gene: TRBJ1-2; CDR3 protein: CASSLHRAKGYTF; CDR3 DNA: TGTGCCAGCAGCCTCCACAGGGCAAAGGGCTACACCTTC
D gene: NA; V gene: TRBV19; clone size: NA; J gene: TRBJ1-5; CDR3 protein: CASGSPGESNQPQHF; CDR3 DNA: TGTGCCAGCGGGTCGCCGGGAGAGAGCAATCAGCCCCAGCATTTT
D gene: NA; V gene: TRBV14; clone size: NA; J gene: TRBJ2-3; CDR3 protein: CASSQLAYHYTDTQYF; CDR3 DNA: TGTGCCAGCAGCCAGCTAGCGTACCATTACACAGATACGCAGTATTTT
D gene: NA; V gene: TRBV9; clone size: NA; J gene: TRBJ2-1; CDR3 protein: CASSPGDFYNEQFF; CDR3 DNA: TGTGCCAGCAGCCCAGGGGACTTTTACAATGAGCAGTTCTTC
D gene: TRBD1; V gene: TRBV6-6; clone size: NA; J gene: TRBJ2-7; CDR3 protein: CASQGASYEQYF; CDR3 DNA: TGTGCCAGCCAGGGGGCGTCCTACGAGCAGTACTTC
D gene: TRBD2; V gene: TRBV5-4; clone size: NA; J gene: TRBJ2-3; CDR3 protein: CASSPARRTSFEGTDTQYF; CDR3 DNA: TGTGCCAGCAGCCCGGCCCGTCGGACTAGCTTTGAGGGCACAGATACGCAGTATTTT
D gene: NA; V gene: TRBV7-6; clone size: NA; J gene: TRBJ2-1; CDR3 protein: CASSSGSLGYNEQFF; CDR3 DNA: TGTGCCAGCAGCTCCGGGAGCCTCGGCTACAATGAGCAGTTCTTC
D gene: NA; V gene: TRBV27; clone size: NA; J gene: TRBJ1-1; CDR3 protein: CASGSGGGNTEAFF; CDR3 DNA: TGTGCCAGCGGCTCCGGAGGGGGGAACACTGAAGCTTTCTTT
D gene: NA; V gene: TRBV29-1; clone size: NA; J gene: TRBJ2-5; CDR3 protein: CSVVLGEVGETQYF; CDR3 DNA: TGCAGCGTGGTCCTCGGGGAAGTAGGAGAGACCCAGTACTTC
D gene: NA; V gene: TRBV6-6; clone size: NA; J gene: TRBJ2-2; CDR3 protein: CASSYLNGQLTGELFF; CDR3 DNA: TGTGCCAGCAGTTACCTGAATGGACAGCTCACCGGGGAGCTGTTTTTT
D gene: TRBD1; V gene: TRBV9; clone size: NA; J gene: TRBJ2-2; CDR3 protein: CASSVGTGVGPNTGELFF; CDR3 DNA: TGTGCCAGCAGCGTCGGGACAGGGGTCGGACCGAACACCGGGGAGCTGTTTTTT
D gene: NA; V gene: TRBV30; clone size: NA; J gene: TRBJ2-2; CDR3 protein: CAWIEATNTGELFF; CDR3 DNA: TGTGCCTGGATTGAGGCTACGAACACCGGGGAGCTGTTTTTT
D gene: TRBD2; V gene: TRBV29-1; clone size: once; J gene: TRBJ2-7; CDR3 protein: CSVVSGRAYEQYF; CDR3 DNA: TGCAGCGTTGTGAGCGGGAGGGCCTACGAGCAGTACTTC
D gene: NA; V gene: TRBV6-5; clone size: NA; J gene: TRBJ1-1; CDR3 protein: CASSYGLGVRITEAFF; CDR3 DNA: TGTGCCAGCAGTTACGGGTTGGGGGTGCGGATCACTGAAGCTTTCTTT
D gene: NA; V gene: TRBV11-2; clone size: NA; J gene: TRBJ2-4; CDR3 protein: CASSSARTAVGYF; CDR3 DNA: TGTGCCAGCAGCTCGGCGAGGACGGCCGTTGGGTACTTC
D gene: TRBD2; V gene: TRBV5-6; clone size: NA; J gene: TRBJ2-3; CDR3 protein: CASSSGLAAYTDTQYF; CDR3 DNA: TGTGCCAGCAGCTCGGGACTAGCGGCCTACACAGATACGCAGTATTTT
D gene: NA; V gene: TRBV7-9; clone size: NA; J gene: TRBJ2-6; CDR3 protein: CASSSPGVAGANVLTF; CDR3 DNA: TGTGCCAGCAGCTCCCCAGGGGTAGCTGGGGCCAACGTCCTGACTTTC
D gene: NA; V gene: TRBV9; clone size: NA; J gene: TRBJ2-2; CDR3 protein: CASSYNKLGHRNTGELFF; CDR3 DNA: TGTGCCAGCAGCTATAACAAGCTGGGACACAGAAACACCGGGGAGCTGTTTTTT
D gene: TRBD2; V gene: TRBV6-5; clone size: once; J gene: TRBJ2-1; CDR3 protein: CASSGVAGGYNEQFF; CDR3 DNA: TGTGCCAGCAGTGGGGTGGCGGGAGGGTACAATGAGCAGTTCTTC
D gene: NA; V gene: TRBV7-9; clone size: NA; J gene: TRBJ1-2; CDR3 protein: CASSLVGQNGYTF; CDR3 DNA: TGTGCCAGCAGCTTAGTGGGGCAAAATGGCTACACCTTC
D gene: NA; V gene: TRBV4-3; clone size: NA; J gene: TRBJ1-1; CDR3 protein: CASSPSLPPLGTEAFF; CDR3 DNA: TGCGCCAGCAGCCCATCCCTCCCCCCCCTGGGTACTGAAGCTTTCTTT
D gene: NA; V gene: TRBV28; clone size: once; J gene: TRBJ2-7; CDR3 protein: CASSFDPSYEQYF; CDR3 DNA: TGTGCCAGCAGTTTTGATCCCTCCTACGAGCAGTACTTC
D gene: NA; V gene: TRBV27; clone size: NA; J gene: TRBJ2-7; CDR3 protein: CASSQYSGSAYEQYF; CDR3 DNA: TGTGCCAGCAGTCAGTACTCCGGGAGCGCCTACGAGCAGTACTTC
D gene: NA; V gene: TRBV9; clone size: NA; J gene: TRBJ1-2; CDR3 protein: CASSVGSRTADTF; CDR3 DNA: TGTGCCAGCAGCGTAGGGTCGCGGACCGCGGACACCTTC
D gene: TRBD2; V gene: TRBV9; clone size: NA; J gene: TRBJ2-1; CDR3 protein: CASSGGTSVYNEQFF; CDR3 DNA: TGTGCCAGCAGCGGGGGGACTAGCGTGTACAATGAGCAGTTCTTC
D gene: TRBD2; V gene: TRBV5-6; clone size: NA; J gene: TRBJ2-5; CDR3 protein: CASDAGLAGGPQETQYF; CDR3 DNA: TGTGCCAGCGATGCCGGACTAGCGGGAGGCCCCCAAGAGACCCAGTACTTC
D gene: NA; V gene: TRBV27; clone size: NA; J gene: TRBJ2-2; CDR3 protein: CASSPLGDQGPGELFF; CDR3 DNA: TGTGCCAGCAGTCCCCTTGGGGACCAAGGTCCCGGGGAGCTGTTTTTT
D gene: TRBD2; V gene: TRBV6-5; clone size: once; J gene: TRBJ2-1; CDR3 protein: CATSGLAGGVEQFF; CDR3 DNA: TGTGCCACCAGCGGACTAGCGGGAGGGGTTGAGCAGTTCTTC
D gene: NA; V gene: TRBV30; clone size: few; J gene: TRBJ2-3; CDR3 protein: CACARMSTDTQYF; CDR3 DNA: TGTGCCTGCGCTAGGATGAGCACAGATACGCAGTATTTT
D gene: TRBD1; V gene: TRBV28; clone size: NA; J gene: TRBJ1-2; CDR3 protein: CASSLMGTGGDSGYTF; CDR3 DNA: TGTGCCAGCAGTTTGATGGGGACAGGGGGGGATTCTGGCTACACCTTC
D gene: TRBD1; V gene: TRBV23-1; clone size: NA; J gene: TRBJ1-4; CDR3 protein: CASTVSPPQGAGNEKLFF; CDR3 DNA: TGCGCCAGCACCGTCAGTCCCCCCCAGGGGGCGGGTAATGAAAAACTGTTTTTT
D gene: NA; V gene: TRBV11-2; clone size: NA; J gene: TRBJ1-4; CDR3 protein: CASSRYPGRGGSHEKLFF; CDR3 DNA: TGTGCCAGCAGCCGATACCCAGGGAGGGGCGGTTCCCATGAAAAACTGTTTTTT
D gene: NA; V gene: TRBV6-5; clone size: NA; J gene: TRBJ1-4; CDR3 protein: CASSYSPGRPNEKLFF; CDR3 DNA: TGTGCCAGCAGTTACTCGCCGGGACGGCCAAATGAAAAACTGTTTTTT
D gene: NA; V gene: TRBV6-1; clone size: NA; J gene: TRBJ2-7; CDR3 protein: CASTTDKYEQYF; CDR3 DNA: TGTGCCAGCACCACGGACAAGTACGAGCAGTACTTC
D gene: TRBD2; V gene: TRBV27; clone size: NA; J gene: TRBJ2-1; CDR3 protein: CASSFLAGGWNEQFF; CDR3 DNA: TGTGCCAGCAGTTTCCTAGCGGGAGGGTGGAATGAGCAGTTCTTC
D gene: TRBD2; V gene: TRBV10-1; clone size: NA; J gene: TRBJ2-4; CDR3 protein: CASSKGLAGVKNIQYF; CDR3 DNA: TGCGCCAGCAGTAAGGGACTAGCGGGGGTTAAAAACATTCAGTACTTC
D gene: TRBD2; V gene: TRBV5-1; clone size: NA; J gene: TRBJ2-1; CDR3 protein: CASSFPRLAGGYNEQFF; CDR3 DNA: TGCGCCAGCAGCTTCCCAAGACTAGCGGGAGGTTACAATGAGCAGTTCTTC
D gene: NA; V gene: TRBV28; clone size: NA; J gene: TRBJ1-4; CDR3 protein: CASRGNRLNEKLFF; CDR3 DNA: TGTGCCAGTCGGGGGAACAGGCTTAATGAAAAACTGTTTTTT
D gene: TRBD2; V gene: TRBV5-3; clone size: once; J gene: TRBJ2-7; CDR3 protein: CARSTLLAGEVYEQYF; CDR3 DNA: TGTGCCAGAAGCACGTTACTAGCGGGAGAGGTGTACGAGCAGTACTTC